The clone carrying this T cell receptor beta chain was recorded once. Antigen specificity is unknown. These data come from a study of identical twins. Study-level points and caveats: In beta out-of-frame sequences, the excess sharing between twins was weaker. Possibly, invariant MAIT and iNKT cells partly confounded zero-insertion analyses. Twin sharing of out-of-frame TCR alpha was underestimated by models in monozygotic pairs.

Template switching added a universal primer site, and cDNA bore unique molecular identifiers. MiXCR, run by TCRdb on the 5' RACE reads, gives a single entry per CDR3 protein. Counted here are under 350,000 distinct CDR3 sequences, roughly 10% occurring once; the ten biggest clones make up about 7.1%. There are 15 residues in the CDR3. Germline CDR1 SNHLY, CDR2 FYNNEI. The V gene end was trimmed by 2 bases and the J gene end by 0 bases; junction bases not matched to a gene: 2. The same sample was also used in a study of yellow fever vaccine responses in identical twins.

The sequencing sample was made of CD8+ T cells sorted from blood. The chain couples TRBV2 to TRBJ2-7; 9 bases are a match to TRBD2. This receptor was taken from a woman aged 18-30 years in good health. CDR3: CASSEYSGGSYEQYF. In nucleotides, the CDR3 is TGTGCCAGCAGTGAATATAGCGGGGGCTCCTACGAGCAGTACTTC.